These 30 T cell receptor beta chains were all obtained from the same sample, sequenced in a study of T cells after yellow fever vaccination. MiXCR, run by TCRdb on the 5' RACE reads, gives a single entry per CDR3 protein. The sample shows approximately 250,000 distinct CDR3 sequences, about 7% of them seen only once. The sample was CD4+ T cells sorted from PBMCs, taken on the day of the yellow fever booster vaccination. The receptors were gathered from a man aged 25-40 years who received the YFV17D yellow fever vaccine.

This clonotype was detected only a few times. The CDR3 nucleotides read TGTGCCACCAGTGATTTCCCGAGGGTTCATGAGCAGTTCTTC. Its protein is CATSDFPRVHEQFF. The chain combines TRBV24-1 with TRBJ2-1; D possibly corresponds to TRBD2 (5 bases). Trimming stripped 1 base from V and 8 bases from J, with 11 bases between. The CDR3 totals 14 residues. CDR1 is KGHDR and CDR2 is SFDVKD in the germline V gene.

The chain couples TRBV20-1 to TRBJ2-7; D could derive from TRBD1 or TRBD2 (6 bases each). The CDR3 loop spans 13 amino acids. Germline CDR1 reads DFQATT; CDR2 reads SNEGSKA (reference sequence). Here the CDR3 reads CSGGPGPPYEQYF. The CDR3 DNA is TGCAGCGGGGGCCCGGGCCCGCCCTACGAGCAGTACTTC.

J is TRBJ2-2 and V is TRBV7-7; D ambiguous. The CDR3 is 13 amino acids. Germline CDR1 reads SSHAT; CDR2 reads FNYEAQ (reference sequence). V was shortened by 5 bases and J by 4 bases, with 8 bases between the two germline ends. This CDR3 reads CASSTDLTGELFF. In DNA, the CDR3 is TGTGCCAGCAGCACCGACCTCACCGGGGAGCTGTTTTTT.

V usage is TRBV5-4 and J usage is TRBJ2-1; either TRBD1 or TRBD2 may supply D (5 bases each). V lost 2 bases and J lost 5, with 11 bases in between. In germline, CDR1 is SGHNT, CDR2 YYREEE (reference sequence). This CDR3 is 14 amino acids long. CDR3 region: CASSLPGPNNEQFF. The CDR3 DNA follows: TGTGCCAGCAGCTTACCGGGGCCAAACAATGAGCAGTTCTTC. The full variable domain, completed using reference TRBV5-4 and TRBJ2-1, is ETGVTQSPTHLIKTRGQQVTLRCSSQSGHNTVSWYQQALGQGPQFIFQYYREEENGRGNFPPRFSGLQFPNYSSELNVNALELDDSALYLCASSLPGPNNEQFFGPGTRLTVL.

This clonotype was seen more than once but under ten times. The chain joins TRBV30 to TRBJ2-2; D is possibly TRBD1 or TRBD2 (5 bases each). V was cut by 5 bases and J by 3 bases, with 16 bases left in between. The V gene's germline CDR1 is GTSNPN and CDR2 SVGIG (reference sequence). The CDR3 runs to 15 residues. The CDR3 loop is CAWSHLGVHTGELFF. The DNA of the CDR3 is TGTGCCTGGTCCCATTTGGGGGTCCACACCGGGGAGCTGTTTTTT. Supplemented by reference TRBV30 and TRBJ2-2, the full variable domain reads SQTIHQWPATLVQPVGSPLSLECTVEGTSNPNLYWYRQAAGRGLQLLFYSVGIGQISSEVPQNLSASRPQDRQFILSSKKLLLSDSGFYLCAWSHLGVHTGELFFGEGSRLTVL.

This clonotype has at least ten counts. The V gene is TRBV12-3 or TRBV12-4, the J gene TRBJ2-7; TRBD2 agrees at 7 bases. With 6 bases clipped from V and 3 bases from J, the junction kept 11 bases outside the gene matches. This CDR3 is 15 amino acids long. CDR3 nucleotides: TGTGCCAGCAGACCTGGGGGAGGGATAAACTACGAGCAGTACTTC. Translated: CASRPGGGINYEQYF.

The V gene is TRBV5-5, the J gene TRBJ1-4; TRBD1 matches 7 bases. This CDR3 has 17 amino acids. The V segment lost 0 bases and the J segment 4 bases; nucleotides outside the gene matches: 9. Germline assignment: CDR1 SGHKS and CDR2 YYEKEE (reference sequence). This CDR3 reads CASSLVRQGGGNEKLFF. The CDR3 bases are TGTGCCAGCAGCTTGGTTCGGCAGGGGGGCGGTAATGAAAAACTGTTTTTT.

This sequence joins TRBV5-1 and TRBJ2-3, with a possible D match to TRBD2 (6 bases). The CDR3 runs to 20 residues. Trimming stripped 0 bases from V and 3 bases from J, with 26 bases between. Germline CDR1 and CDR2: SGHRS and YFSETQ. The CDR3 DNA follows: TGCGCCAGCAGCTTGGCCAGTCCGGGAGTCCTCCTAGAACCAACAGATACGCAGTATTTT. This translates into CASSLASPGVLLEPTDTQYF.

J is TRBJ2-6 and V is TRBV29-1; D is unresolved. There are 14 residues in the CDR3. Per the germline V gene, CDR1 is SQVTM and CDR2 is ANQGSEA. The V gene lost 1 base and the J gene lost 1 base, with 5 bases spanning the gap. The DNA of the CDR3 is TGCAGCGTTGAAGTAGGGTCTGGGGCCAACGTCCTGACTTTC. Its translation: CSVEVGSGANVLTF.

The chain is built from TRBV29-1 and TRBJ2-1; TRBD2 is a possible D gene (6 bases). Germline CDR1 SQVTM, CDR2 ANQGSEA. The CDR3 contains 15 residues. Trimming shortened V by 5 bases and J by 6 bases, and 20 bases separated the two germline ends. In DNA form, the CDR3 reads TGCAGCGTTAAGCGATCCCGGGAGCGGTCCAATGAGCAGTTCTTC. This encodes CSVKRSRERSNEQFF.

This clonotype was recorded at least ten times. The rearrangement uses TRBV20-1 and TRBJ1-2; D unresolved. This CDR3 is built from 14 residues. Deletions cut 0 bases from V and 2 bases from J, with 10 bases between. Per germline, CDR1 DFQATT and CDR2 SNEGSKA (reference sequence). The CDR3 nucleotides are TGCAGTGCTAGAGATAGTCTCCAAAACTATGGCTACACCTTC. This encodes CSARDSLQNYGYTF.

The chain carries TRBV6-2 or TRBV6-3 and TRBJ2-1; D call uncertain. The V end lost 6 bases, the J end lost 2 bases, and 8 bases lay between the germline ends. The CDR3 contains 13 residues. Germline values: CDR1 MNHEY, CDR2 SVGEGT. The CDR3 loop is CASSYGPYNEQFF. The DNA for the CDR3 is TGTGCCAGCAGCTATGGACCCTACAATGAGCAGTTCTTC.

This clonotype has only a few counts. The V gene is TRBV24-1, the J gene TRBJ2-3, with 8 bases that match TRBD2. The CDR3 consists of 13 residues. CDR1 and CDR2 from the germline V gene are KGHDR and SFDVKD. J gave up 9 bases and V 5 bases, and 6 bases lay outside the gene matches. CDR3 nucleotide sequence: TGTGCCACCAGTGGACGGGAGGGGCCAACGCAGTATTTT. Protein product: CATSGREGPTQYF.

The chain has TRBV12-3 or TRBV12-4 and TRBJ1-4; D uncertain. The germline V and J ends were trimmed by 1 base and 6 bases, with 9 bases remaining between them. The CDR3 sequence is 14 residues long. The CDR3 nucleotides read TGTGCCAGCAGTTTAGGAACGGACCATGAAAAACTGTTTTTT. This sequence encodes CASSLGTDHEKLFF.

The V and J genes are TRBV20-1 and TRBJ2-5; D call uncertain. The CDR3 is 10 residues long. The V and J ends lost 6 bases and 5 bases respectively, with 7 bases between them. Germline CDR1 is DFQATT and CDR2 is SNEGSKA (reference sequence). The CDR3 bases are TGCAGTGCACTTCTGGAGACCCAGTACTTC. Translation gives CSALLETQYF.

This clonotype has only a few counts. The V call is TRBV7-8, the J call TRBJ2-7, with 14 bases that match TRBD2. V shed 5 bases and J 6 bases; nucleotides not matched to a gene: 9. Germline CDR1 SGHVS, CDR2 FQNEAQ. The CDR3 is 16 amino acids. CDR3 loop: CASSPEGTSGRGEQYF. The CDR3 DNA sequence: TGTGCCAGCAGCCCGGAGGGGACTAGCGGGAGAGGCGAGCAGTACTTC.

In this sample, this clonotype turned up many times. The rearrangement joins TRBV6-2 or TRBV6-3 to TRBJ2-7; D might be TRBD1 (7 bases). The CDR3 spans 18 residues. V lost 0 bases and J lost 7, with 25 bases in between. Germline values: CDR1 MNHEY, CDR2 SVGEGT. DNA of the CDR3: TGTGCCAGCAGTTACTCGGAGGGGGCAGAGGTGGCTAGATGGGAGCAGTACTTC. Translation: CASSYSEGAEVARWEQYF.

This clonotype was recorded at least ten times. The chain links TRBV20-1 to TRBJ1-2, with 10 positions matching TRBD1. The CDR3 runs 15 residues. CDR1 is DFQATT, CDR2 SNEGSKA, per germline (reference sequence). Germline trimming cut 4 bases from V and 4 bases from J; bases unmatched to any gene: 9. In DNA form, the CDR3 reads TGCAGTGCTATGCCGGGGACAGGGGCTAGCTATGGCTACACCTTC. This sequence encodes CSAMPGTGASYGYTF.

There are many counts of this clonotype. The chain joins TRBV12-3 or TRBV12-4 to TRBJ2-1; 9 bases align to TRBD2. The CDR3 covers 17 residues. After removal of 5 bases from V and 2 bases from J, the junction contained 10 bases not matched to a gene. In nucleotides, the CDR3 is TGTGCCAGCAGTAGAGCCCGACTAGCGGATACCTACAATGAGCAGTTCTTC. Protein product: CASSRARLADTYNEQFF.

This chain links TRBV4-1 with TRBJ2-3; the match to TRBD2 covers 10 bases. Germline V gene lookup returns CDR1 MGHRA and CDR2 YSYEKL. The CDR3 covers 17 residues. J was trimmed by 3 bases and V by 0 bases; bases with no gene match: 6. Here the CDR3 reads CASSQDHLAGVTDTQYF. The CDR3 nucleotides read TGCGCCAGCAGCCAAGATCACCTAGCGGGAGTGACAGATACGCAGTATTTT.

This clonotype was counted only a few times. The CDR3 DNA sequence: TGCGCCTACCGGGAGGGCCTGTTCTTC. Its protein is CAYREGLFF. The chain carries TRBV23-1 and TRBJ2-1; 8 bases fit TRBD2. Being an ORF, TRBV23-1 has a function that is uncertain. The CDR3 has 9 amino acids. V lost 11 bases and J lost 15; bases outside the gene matches: 6.

This clonotype showed up just a few times. The chain couples TRBV7-2 to TRBJ1-6; D unresolved. Trimming cost V 5 bases and J 2 bases, with 10 bases left between them. Germline lookup yields CDR1 SGHTA and CDR2 FQGNSA. The CDR3 extends over 15 amino acids. CDR3 coding DNA: TGTGCCAGCAGCGGGAGGGTCGCCTATAATTCACCCCTCCACTTT. Translation gives CASSGRVAYNSPLHF.

The genes are TRBV7-9 and TRBJ2-7; TRBD2 agrees at 7 bases. Germline V gene sequence: CDR1 SEHNR, CDR2 FQNEAQ (reference sequence). The V segment lost 1 base and the J segment 7 bases; nucleotides outside the gene matches: 10. The CDR3 spans 15 residues. CDR3 sequence (DNA): TGTGCCAGCAGCTTAGGGTCCGGCGGGAGCGGGGAGCAGTACTTC. Its protein is CASSLGSGGSGEQYF.

This clonotype was seen repeatedly, ten times or more. The V and J genes are TRBV11-3 and TRBJ2-5, with D possibly matching TRBD2 (5 bases). Germline V gene sequence: CDR1 SGHNT, CDR2 YENEEA. The CDR3 extends over 13 amino acids. V dropped 5 bases and J dropped 3 bases, with 10 bases sitting between them. CDR3 amino acids: CASSRGAEETQYF. The CDR3 nucleotides read TGTGCCAGCAGCCGGGGAGCAGAAGAGACCCAGTACTTC. Drawing the rest from reference TRBV11-3 and TRBJ2-5, the complete variable domain is EAGVVQSPRYKIIEKKQPVAFWCNPISGHNTLYWYLQNLGQGPELLIRYENEEAVDDSQLPKDRFSAERLKGVDSTLKIQPAELGDSAVYLCASSRGAEETQYFGPGTRLLVL.

Turning to this clonotype: The junction shows a germline mismatch at one end, possibly a read error. J is TRBJ1-2 and V is TRBV20-1; tentatively, D is TRBD1 (5 bases). This CDR3 comprises 17 residues. The germline gives CDR1 DFQATT, CDR2 SNEGSKA (reference sequence). The CDR3 is CCARDHGPSGGGRGYTF. CDR3 DNA: TGCTGTGCTAGAGATCACGGTCCCTCGGGGGGGGGTAGAGGCTACACCTTC.

The CDR3 DNA is TGTGCCAGCAGCGCTAGCGGGCTGCCCCCCTACGAGCAGTACTTC. Protein product: CASSASGLPPYEQYF. J is TRBJ2-7 and V is TRBV7-2, with TRBD2 identical over 8 bases. Germline CDR1 reads SGHTA; CDR2 reads FQGNSA. The V and J ends lost 5 bases and 2 bases, in that order; junction bases with no gene match: 8. This CDR3 spans 15 amino acids.

The chain links TRBV7-3 to TRBJ2-1, with D unresolved. This CDR3 contains 12 residues. Germline CDR1 and CDR2: SGHTA and FQGTGA. V lost 2 bases and J 14 bases, leaving 13 bases between the germline ends. The CDR3 region is CASSLYMGKKFF. CDR3 sequence (DNA): TGTGCCAGCAGCTTATACATGGGGAAGAAGTTCTTC.

The V gene is TRBV11-2, the J gene TRBJ1-1; 8 bases match TRBD1. Germline CDR1 and CDR2: SGHAT and FQNNGV. V lost 5 bases to trimming and J lost 3 bases; unmatched junction nucleotides: 5. The CDR3 is 14 amino acids. DNA for the CDR3: TGTGCCAGCAGCCCGGACAGGGCTGACACTGAAGCTTTCTTT. It translates to CASSPDRADTEAFF.

The rearrangement uses TRBV27 and TRBJ2-1, with 8 bases fitting TRBD1. Germline assignment: CDR1 MNHEY and CDR2 SMNVEV (reference sequence). V dropped 5 bases and J dropped 7; count of bases not matched to a gene: 28. CDR3 length equals 21 residues. The CDR3 DNA is TGTGCCAGCAGTCCGCCGACAGGGGCTTCCGTTAAAGGGCTCCCACCTAATGAGCAGTTCTTC. Amino acids: CASSPPTGASVKGLPPNEQFF.

The table lists this clonotype with many counts. The V call is TRBV4-3, the J call TRBJ2-5; TRBD2 matches 9 bases. After removal of 1 base from V and 3 bases from J, the junction contained 0 bases not matched to a gene. The V gene's germline CDR1 is LGHNA and CDR2 YSLEER. This CDR3 has 14 amino acids. CDR3 nucleotides: TGCGCCAGCAGCCAAGGGACTAGCGAAGAGACCCAGTACTTC. This codes for CASSQGTSEETQYF.